These 19 T cell receptor beta chains originate from one sample sequenced in a study of blood T cell repertoires in COVID-19 (dated by TCRdb to 2018 to 2021). The library was produced with the immunoSEQ multiplex PCR assay. The table was pulled from immuneACCESS by TCRdb, which kept in-frame rearrangements only. Such tables lose some clones; where checked, under half of the loss comes from unresolved V genes, and the rest has no known cause. A total of some 150,000 clones appear in this sample, about four fifths of them only once. The ten largest clonotypes hold 1.6% of the sample. Material for sequencing was peripheral blood. The source is a human donor in a cohort sampled during active COVID-19.

This clone has a single count. The V call is TRBV5-4, the J call TRBJ2-2; no definite D call. V dropped 0 bases and J dropped 6 bases, with 15 bases sitting between them. Germline V gene sequence: CDR1 SGHNT, CDR2 YYREEE (reference sequence). The CDR3 contains 16 residues. Here the CDR3 reads CASSLGQVSSSGELFF. CDR3 DNA sequence: TGTGCCAGCAGCTTGGGTCAGGTGTCTTCCTCCGGGGAGCTGTTTTTT. The entire variable domain, with the rest obtained from reference TRBV5-4 and TRBJ2-2, is as follows: ETGVTQSPTHLIKTRGQQVTLRCSSQSGHNTVSWYQQALGQGPQFIFQYYREEENGRGNFPPRFSGLQFPNYSSELNVNALELDDSALYLCASSLGQVSSSGELFFGEGSRLTVL.

The chain carries TRBV4-1 and TRBJ1-6; D is unresolved. V lost 3 bases, J lost 11 bases, and 17 bases lay in between. Germline V gives CDR1 MGHRA, CDR2 YSYEKL. The length of the CDR3 is 15 residues. The CDR3 loop reads CASSQGRGLVTPLHF. DNA for the CDR3: TGCGCCAGCAGCCAGGGTCGGGGTTTGGTGACACCCCTCCACTTT.

This clone came up once. This chain links TRBV7-6 with TRBJ2-1, with TRBD2 as a possible D gene (5 bases). V was shortened by 4 bases and J by 6 bases, with 16 bases between the two germline ends. Germline V lookup: CDR1 SGHVS, CDR2 FNYEAQ. The CDR3 sequence is 15 residues long. The CDR3 reads CASSSLAHAGNEQFF. Written as DNA, the CDR3 is TGTGCCAGCAGCTCGTTAGCACACGCGGGCAATGAGCAGTTCTTC.

This rearrangement joins TRBV9 to TRBJ1-6; D possibly corresponds to TRBD1 (6 bases). The CDR3 is made up of 16 amino acids. Trimming removed 0 bases at V and 2 bases at J, with 9 bases between. Germline V CDR1 and CDR2: SGDLS, YYNGEE. The CDR3 region has the DNA TGTGCCAGCAGCGTAGGTCGGGACACCTATAATTCACCCCTCCACTTT. Protein: CASSVGRDTYNSPLHF.

This sequence joins TRBV4-1 and TRBJ2-3; TRBD1 is a possible D gene (5 bases). The CDR3 totals 14 residues. Between the trimmed V and J ends, which lost 4 bases and 2 bases, there was a span of 10 bases. The V gene's germline CDR1 is MGHRA and CDR2 YSYEKL. The CDR3 coding sequence is TGCGCCAGCAGCCGAGGACAACTCACAGATACGCAGTATTTT. It codes for CASSRGQLTDTQYF.

This rearrangement joins TRBV27 to TRBJ1-2, with 7 bases lining up with TRBD1. The CDR3 extends over 14 amino acids. J gave up 3 bases and V 4 bases, and 5 bases lay outside the gene matches. Germline loops: CDR1 MNHEY, CDR2 SMNVEV (reference sequence). The CDR3, as DNA: TGTGCCAGCAGTTCCTCGGGACAGTACTATGGCTACACCTTC. Residues: CASSSSGQYYGYTF.

V gene TRBV5-1 combines with J gene TRBJ2-1; 11 bases line up with TRBD2. CDR3 size: 15 residues. The germline V gene has CDR1 SGHRS and CDR2 YFSETQ. Trimming at V came to 4 bases and at J to 5 bases, leaving 5 bases not matched to a gene. Here the CDR3 DNA reads TGCGCCAGCAGCATGGGGACTAGCGGAAACAATGAGCAGTTCTTC. Its translation: CASSMGTSGNNEQFF.

The CDR3 nucleotides read TGTGCCAGCAGCGTAGGGATCACAGGCGGAAGGGACAATGAGCAGTTCTTC. Protein: CASSVGITGGRDNEQFF. The V gene is TRBV9, the J gene TRBJ2-1; a possible D gene is TRBD1 (5 bases). The V end lost 0 bases, the J end lost 5 bases, and 18 bases lay between the germline ends. The CDR3 spans 17 residues. Germline-derived CDR1 and CDR2 are SGDLS and YYNGEE.

The chain is built from TRBV7-3 and TRBJ2-1, with 12 bases matching TRBD2. The germline gives CDR1 SGHTA, CDR2 FQGTGA. This CDR3 contains 18 residues. With V trimmed by 1 base and J by 4 bases, 8 bases remained unmatched. The CDR3 DNA follows: TGTGCCAGCAGCTTAAGTGCTAGCGGGAGGGCCTTGTACAATGAGCAGTTCTTC. Protein: CASSLSASGRALYNEQFF.

J is TRBJ2-1 and V is TRBV25-1, with 12 bases identical to TRBD2. J lost 4 bases, V lost 6 bases, and 7 bases had no gene match. The CDR3 runs 16 residues. Germline V CDR1 and CDR2: MGHDK, SYGVNS. The CDR3 DNA reads TGTGCCAGCAGCCCGACTAGCGGGAGAACTTACAATGAGCAGTTCTTC. Translated: CASSPTSGRTYNEQFF.

V is TRBV19 and J is TRBJ1-1; TRBD1 agrees at 7 bases. With V trimmed by 7 bases and J by 7 bases, 15 bases remained unmatched. Germline CDR1 LNHDA, CDR2 SQIVND (reference sequence). The CDR3 runs 15 residues. The CDR3 protein is CASTSSERGRNEAFF. For the CDR3, the DNA is TGTGCCAGTACCTCTAGCGAGAGGGGGCGCAATGAAGCTTTCTTT.

The chain is built from TRBV6-1 and TRBJ2-2, with TRBD2 matching 10 bases. This CDR3 region has 16 residues. The V and J ends lost 0 bases and 5 bases, in that order; junction bases with no gene match: 3. Germline V CDR1 and CDR2: MNHNS, SASEGT. The CDR3 is CASSEAASGSTGELFF. CDR3 DNA: TGTGCCAGCAGTGAAGCCGCTAGCGGGAGTACCGGGGAGCTGTTTTTT.

The gene calls are TRBV9 and TRBJ1-5; D is perhaps TRBD1 (5 bases). The CDR3 has 15 amino acids. With 0 bases removed from V and 4 bases from J, the gap between germline ends came to 11 bases. Germline loops: CDR1 SGDLS, CDR2 YYNGEE. The CDR3 loop reads CASSVAFRANQPQHF. In DNA form, the CDR3 reads TGTGCCAGCAGCGTAGCCTTCAGGGCTAATCAGCCCCAGCATTTT. Drawing the rest from reference TRBV9 and TRBJ1-5, the complete variable domain is DSGVTQTPKHLITATGQRVTLRCSPRSGDLSVYWYQQSLDQGLQFLIQYYNGEERAKGNILERFSAQQFPDLHSELNLSSLELGDSALYFCASSVAFRANQPQHFGDGTRLSIL.

This clone was observed a single time. The CDR3 DNA follows: TGTGCCACCAGTGGTAATAGCTACAATGAGCAGTTCTTC. It encodes CATSGNSYNEQFF. The rearrangement joins TRBV24-1 to TRBJ2-1; D unresolved. V was shortened by 5 bases and J by 3 bases, with 7 bases between the two germline ends. In germline, CDR1 is KGHDR, CDR2 SFDVKD. The CDR3 length is 13 residues.

This clone came up once. This chain connects TRBV4-3 to TRBJ1-1; maybe TRBD1 (5 bases). The CDR3 covers 17 residues. The ends were cut back, 0 bases at V and 1 base at J, with 15 bases in the middle. Per the germline V gene, CDR1 is LGHNA and CDR2 is YSLEER. CDR3 loop: CASSQDPREIWNTEAFF. The CDR3 bases are TGCGCCAGCAGCCAAGATCCCAGGGAAATTTGGAACACTGAAGCTTTCTTT.

The chain links TRBV27 to TRBJ1-2; D is undetermined. The CDR3 has 15 amino acids. Trimming pared 6 bases from V and 0 bases from J, leaving 14 bases between. Germline-derived CDR1 and CDR2 are MNHEY and SMNVEV (reference sequence). The CDR3 loop is CASRESHPANYGYTF. CDR3 coding DNA: TGTGCCAGCAGGGAGTCTCACCCTGCTAACTATGGCTACACCTTC.

The V gene is TRBV10-3, the J gene TRBJ2-2; D gene unclear. Looked up from germline, CDR1 is ENHRY and CDR2 is SYGVKD. This CDR3 contains 16 residues. V was clipped by 2 bases and J by 0 bases, with 10 bases between them. In nucleotides, the CDR3 is TGTGCCATCAGTGAGAATATCGGGTCGAACACCGGGGAGCTGTTTTTT. Protein: CAISENIGSNTGELFF.

The chain links TRBV9 to TRBJ2-3; TRBD2 matches 11 bases. Germline trimming cut 0 bases from V and 3 bases from J; bases unmatched to any gene: 6. From germline, CDR1 is SGDLS and CDR2 YYNGEE. The CDR3 extends over 17 amino acids. The CDR3 DNA sequence: TGTGCCAGCAGCGTAGAGGATAGCGGGAGGGGGACAGATACGCAGTATTTT. Protein product: CASSVEDSGRGTDTQYF.

The rearrangement uses TRBV5-1 and TRBJ2-5, with a weak D call TRBD1 (5 bases). The CDR3 spans 16 residues. V was shortened by 0 bases and J by 4 bases, with 16 bases between the two germline ends. Germline CDR1 is SGHRS and CDR2 is YFSETQ. CDR3 sequence reads: CASSLGIAGPGETQYF. Here the CDR3 DNA reads TGCGCCAGCAGCTTGGGCATCGCAGGGCCGGGAGAGACCCAGTACTTC.